This T cell receptor beta chain was recovered during a study of CD4 T cells in relation to SARS-CoV-2 and coronaviruses. Sequenced by immunoSEQ multiplex PCR; TCRdb stores in-frame clones only, minus some. The sample shows more than 15,000 clones, approximately 82% of them seen only once. Unexposed donor CD4+ T cells date from 2011-2018, before the COVID-19 pandemic. The cells were cultured for about ten days before CD4+ T cells were isolated. V gave up 2 bases and J gave up 4 bases, with 18 bases separating them. CDR1 and CDR2 (germline): MDHEN, SYDVKM. The CDR3 spans 17 residues. On this clone itself: Its antigen remains unidentified.

The sequencing sample was made of CD4+ T cells from PBMCs, cultured in vitro. The J gene is TRBJ2-4, the V gene TRBV28, with TRBD2 as a possible D gene (6 bases). The receptor's source is a human donor in good health. Here the CDR3 reads CASSLLARPLHKNIQYF. CDR3 DNA sequence: TGTGCCAGCAGTTTACTAGCGCGGCCGCTCCATAAAAACATTCAGTACTTC.